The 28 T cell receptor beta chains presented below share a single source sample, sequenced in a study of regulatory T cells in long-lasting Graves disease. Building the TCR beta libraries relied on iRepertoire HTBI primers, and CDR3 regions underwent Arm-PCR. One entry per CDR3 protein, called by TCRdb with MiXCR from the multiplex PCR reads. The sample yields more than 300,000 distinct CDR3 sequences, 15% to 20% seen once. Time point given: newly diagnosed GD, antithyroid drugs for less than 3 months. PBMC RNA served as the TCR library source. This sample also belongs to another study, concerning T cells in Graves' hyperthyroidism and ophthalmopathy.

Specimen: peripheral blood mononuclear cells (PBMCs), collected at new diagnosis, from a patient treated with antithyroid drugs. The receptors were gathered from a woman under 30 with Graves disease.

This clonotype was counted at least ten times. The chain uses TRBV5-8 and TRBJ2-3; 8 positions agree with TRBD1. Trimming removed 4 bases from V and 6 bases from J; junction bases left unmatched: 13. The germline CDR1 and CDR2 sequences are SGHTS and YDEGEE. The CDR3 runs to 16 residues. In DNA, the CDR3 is TGTGCCAGCAGCGCGTCGGACAGGGTGGGGACGGATACGCAGTATTTT. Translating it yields CASSASDRVGTDTQYF.

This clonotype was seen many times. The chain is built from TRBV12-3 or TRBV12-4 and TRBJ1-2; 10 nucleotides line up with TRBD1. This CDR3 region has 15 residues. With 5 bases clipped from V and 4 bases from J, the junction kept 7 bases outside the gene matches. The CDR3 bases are TGTGCCAGCAGTAGAAGACAGGGGGCAGCCTATGGCTACACCTTC. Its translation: CASSRRQGAAYGYTF.

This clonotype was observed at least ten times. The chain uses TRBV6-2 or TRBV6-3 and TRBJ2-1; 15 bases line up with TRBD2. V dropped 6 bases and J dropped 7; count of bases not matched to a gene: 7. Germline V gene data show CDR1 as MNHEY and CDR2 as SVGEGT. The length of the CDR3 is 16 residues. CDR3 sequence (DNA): TGTGCCAGCAGGGAGAGGACTAGCGGGGGGGTTAATGAGCAGTTCTTC. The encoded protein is CASRERTSGGVNEQFF.

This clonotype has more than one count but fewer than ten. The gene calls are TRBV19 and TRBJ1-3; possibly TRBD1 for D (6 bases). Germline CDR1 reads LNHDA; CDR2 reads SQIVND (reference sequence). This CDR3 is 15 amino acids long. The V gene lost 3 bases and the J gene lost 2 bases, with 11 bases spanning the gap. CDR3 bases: TGTGCCAGTAGTATTGGACAGCATGCTGGAAACACCATATATTTT. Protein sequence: CASSIGQHAGNTIYF.

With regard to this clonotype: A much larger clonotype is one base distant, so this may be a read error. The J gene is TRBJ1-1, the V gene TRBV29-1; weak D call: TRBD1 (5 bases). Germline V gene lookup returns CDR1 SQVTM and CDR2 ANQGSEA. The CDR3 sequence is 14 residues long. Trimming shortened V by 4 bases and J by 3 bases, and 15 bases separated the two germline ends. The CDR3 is CSVAGGDLHTEAFF. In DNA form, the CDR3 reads TGCAGCGTTGCGGGAGGGGATTTGCACACTGAAGCTTTCTTT.

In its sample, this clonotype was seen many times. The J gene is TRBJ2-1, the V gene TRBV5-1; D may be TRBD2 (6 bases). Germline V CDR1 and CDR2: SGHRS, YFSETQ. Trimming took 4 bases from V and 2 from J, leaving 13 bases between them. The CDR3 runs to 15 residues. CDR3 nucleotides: TGCGCCAGCAGCCCGGCGGGAACTACCTACAATGAGCAGTTCTTC. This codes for CASSPAGTTYNEQFF.

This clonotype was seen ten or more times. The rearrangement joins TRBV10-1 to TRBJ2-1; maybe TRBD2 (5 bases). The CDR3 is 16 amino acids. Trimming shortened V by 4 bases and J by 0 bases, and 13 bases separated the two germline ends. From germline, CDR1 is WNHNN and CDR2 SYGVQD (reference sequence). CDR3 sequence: CASSGGLISSYNEQFF. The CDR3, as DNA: TGCGCCAGCAGTGGAGGACTGATCAGCTCCTACAATGAGCAGTTCTTC.

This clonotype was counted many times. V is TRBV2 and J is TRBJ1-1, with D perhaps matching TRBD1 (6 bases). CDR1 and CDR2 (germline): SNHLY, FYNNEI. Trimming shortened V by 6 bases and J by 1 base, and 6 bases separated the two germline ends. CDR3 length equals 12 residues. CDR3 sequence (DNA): TGTGCCAGCAGGGGACAGAACACTGAAGCTTTCTTT. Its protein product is CASRGQNTEAFF.

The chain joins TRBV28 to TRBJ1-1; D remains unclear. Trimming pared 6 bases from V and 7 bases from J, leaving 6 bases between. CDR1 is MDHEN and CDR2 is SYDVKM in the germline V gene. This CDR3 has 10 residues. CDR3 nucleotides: TGTGCCAGCAGGGAAGGTGAAGCTTTCTTT. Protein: CASREGEAFF. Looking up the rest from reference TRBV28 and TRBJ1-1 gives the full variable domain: DVKVTQSSRYLVKRTGEKVFLECVQDMDHENMFWYRQDPGLGLRLIYFSYDVKMKEKGDIPEGYSVSREKKERFSLILESASTNQTSMYLCASREGEAFFGQGTRLTVV.

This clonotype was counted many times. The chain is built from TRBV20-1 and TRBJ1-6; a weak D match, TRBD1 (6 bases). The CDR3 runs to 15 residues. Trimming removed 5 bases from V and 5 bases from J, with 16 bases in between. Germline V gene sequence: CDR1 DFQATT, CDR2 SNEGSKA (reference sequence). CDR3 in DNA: TGCAGTGCTGGACCTCGACAGGCAGATAATTCACCCCTCCACTTT. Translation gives CSAGPRQADNSPLHF.

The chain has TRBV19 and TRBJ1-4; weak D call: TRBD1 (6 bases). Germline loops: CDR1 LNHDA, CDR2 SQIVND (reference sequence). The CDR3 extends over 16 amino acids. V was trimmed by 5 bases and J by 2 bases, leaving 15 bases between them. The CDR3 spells CASSPTGTATNEKLFF. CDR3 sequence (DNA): TGTGCCAGTAGTCCCACAGGGACGGCGACTAATGAAAAACTGTTTTTT. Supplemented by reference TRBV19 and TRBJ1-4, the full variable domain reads DGGITQSPKYLFRKEGQNVTLSCEQNLNHDAMYWYRQDPGQGLRLIYYSQIVNDFQKGDIAEGYSVSREKKESFPLTVTSAQKNPTAFYLCASSPTGTATNEKLFFGSGTQLSVL.

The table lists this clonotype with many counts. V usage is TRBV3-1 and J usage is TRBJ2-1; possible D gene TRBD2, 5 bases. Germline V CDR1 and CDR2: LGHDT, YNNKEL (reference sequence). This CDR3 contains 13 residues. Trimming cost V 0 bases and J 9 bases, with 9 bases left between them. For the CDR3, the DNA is TGTGCCAGCAGCCAAGAGTTTGGAGGTGAGCAGTTCTTC. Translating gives CASSQEFGGEQFF.

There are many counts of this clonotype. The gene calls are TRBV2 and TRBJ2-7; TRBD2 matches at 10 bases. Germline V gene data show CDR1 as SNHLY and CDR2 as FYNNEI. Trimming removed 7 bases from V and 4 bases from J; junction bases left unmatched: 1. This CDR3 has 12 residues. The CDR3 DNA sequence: TGTGCCAGCATGGGACTAGCGTACGAGCAGTACTTC. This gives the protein CASMGLAYEQYF.

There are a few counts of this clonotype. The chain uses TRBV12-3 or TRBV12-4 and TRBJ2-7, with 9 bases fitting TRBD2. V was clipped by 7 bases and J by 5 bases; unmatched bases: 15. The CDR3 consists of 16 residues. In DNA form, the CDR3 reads TGTGCCAGCACTCCACTATCGGGCGGGGGGGCTAACGAGCAGTACTTC. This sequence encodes CASTPLSGGGANEQYF.

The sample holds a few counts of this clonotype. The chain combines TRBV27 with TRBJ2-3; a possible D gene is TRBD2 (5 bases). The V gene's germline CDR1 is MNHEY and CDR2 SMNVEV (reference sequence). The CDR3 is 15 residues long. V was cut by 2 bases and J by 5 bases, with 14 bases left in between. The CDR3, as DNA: TGTGCCAGCAGTTTAATAGTTTCGGGGAAAGATACGCAGTATTTT. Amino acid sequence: CASSLIVSGKDTQYF.

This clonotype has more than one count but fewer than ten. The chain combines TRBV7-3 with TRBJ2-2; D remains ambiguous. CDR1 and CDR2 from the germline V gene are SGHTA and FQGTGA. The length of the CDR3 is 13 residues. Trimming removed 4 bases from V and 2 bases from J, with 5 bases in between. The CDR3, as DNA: TGTGCCAGCAGCTCCTCTAACACCGGGGAGCTGTTTTTT. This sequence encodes CASSSSNTGELFF.

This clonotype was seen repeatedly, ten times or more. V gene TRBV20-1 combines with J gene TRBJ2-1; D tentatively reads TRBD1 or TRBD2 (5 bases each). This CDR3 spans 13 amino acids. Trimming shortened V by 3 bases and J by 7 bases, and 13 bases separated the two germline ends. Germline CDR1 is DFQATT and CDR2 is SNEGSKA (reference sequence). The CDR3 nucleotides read TGCAGTGCTAGTCTCCACGGGGCAAATGAGCAGTTCTTC. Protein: CSASLHGANEQFF.

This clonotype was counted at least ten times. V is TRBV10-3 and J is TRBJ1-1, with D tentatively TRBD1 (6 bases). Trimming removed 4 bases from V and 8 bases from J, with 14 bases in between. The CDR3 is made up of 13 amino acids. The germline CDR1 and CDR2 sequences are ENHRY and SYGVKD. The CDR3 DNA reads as TGTGCCATCAGTGCTTTAGGGGGTACCGAAGCTTTCTTT. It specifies CAISALGGTEAFF.

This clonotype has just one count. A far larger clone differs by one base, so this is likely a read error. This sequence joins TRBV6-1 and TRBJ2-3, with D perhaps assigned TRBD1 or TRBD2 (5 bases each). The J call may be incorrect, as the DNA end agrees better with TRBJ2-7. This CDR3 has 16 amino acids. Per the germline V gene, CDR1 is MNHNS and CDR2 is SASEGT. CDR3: CASSEEVWGKGDEQYF. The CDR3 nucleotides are TGTGCCAGCAGTGAAGAGGTCTGGGGGAAAGGGGACGAGCAGTACTTC.

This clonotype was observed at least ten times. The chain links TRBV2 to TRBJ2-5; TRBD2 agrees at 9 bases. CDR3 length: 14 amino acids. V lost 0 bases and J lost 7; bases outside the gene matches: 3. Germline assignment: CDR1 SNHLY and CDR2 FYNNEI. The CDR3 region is CASSEALAGVTQYF. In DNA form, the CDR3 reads TGTGCCAGCAGTGAAGCGTTAGCGGGGGTGACCCAGTACTTC.

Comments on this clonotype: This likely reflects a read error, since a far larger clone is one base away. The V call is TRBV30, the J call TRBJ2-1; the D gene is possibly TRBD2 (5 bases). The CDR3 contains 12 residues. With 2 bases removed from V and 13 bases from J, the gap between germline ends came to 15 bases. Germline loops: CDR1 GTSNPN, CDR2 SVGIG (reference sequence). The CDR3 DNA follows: TGTGCCTGGAGTCCGGGGAAGGAGACCCAGTTCTTC. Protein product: CAWSPGKETQFF.

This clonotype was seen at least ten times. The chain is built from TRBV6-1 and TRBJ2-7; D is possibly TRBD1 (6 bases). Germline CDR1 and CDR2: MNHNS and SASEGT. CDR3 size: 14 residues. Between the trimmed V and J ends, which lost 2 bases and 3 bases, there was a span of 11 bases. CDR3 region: CASSERTEVYEQYF. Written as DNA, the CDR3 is TGTGCCAGCAGTGAAAGGACAGAAGTCTACGAGCAGTACTTC.

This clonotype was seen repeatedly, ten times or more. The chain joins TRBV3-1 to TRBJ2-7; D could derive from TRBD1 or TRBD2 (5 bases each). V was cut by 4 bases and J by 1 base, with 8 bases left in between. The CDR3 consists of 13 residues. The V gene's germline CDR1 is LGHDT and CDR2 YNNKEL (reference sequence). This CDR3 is CASSPGPSYEQYF. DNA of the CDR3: TGTGCCAGCAGCCCGGGACCTTCCTACGAGCAGTACTTC.

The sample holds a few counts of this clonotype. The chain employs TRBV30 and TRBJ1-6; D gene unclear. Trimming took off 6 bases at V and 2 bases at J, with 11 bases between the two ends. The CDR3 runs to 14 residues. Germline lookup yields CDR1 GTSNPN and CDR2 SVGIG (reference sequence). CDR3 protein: CACTDKAYNSPLHF. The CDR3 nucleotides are TGTGCCTGCACCGACAAGGCCTATAATTCACCCCTCCACTTT.

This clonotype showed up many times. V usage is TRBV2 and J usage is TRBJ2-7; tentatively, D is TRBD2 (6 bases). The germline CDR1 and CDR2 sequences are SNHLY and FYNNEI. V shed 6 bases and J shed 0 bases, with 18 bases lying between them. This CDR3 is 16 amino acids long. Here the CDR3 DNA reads TGTGCCAGCAGGCCCCCGGGACTCACGAGCTCCTACGAGCAGTACTTC. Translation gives CASRPPGLTSSYEQYF. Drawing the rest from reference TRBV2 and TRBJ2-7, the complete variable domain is EPEVTQTPSHQVTQMGQEVILRCVPISNHLYFYWYRQILGQKVEFLVSFYNNEISEKSEIFDDQFSVERPDGSNFTLKIRSTKLEDSAMYFCASRPPGLTSSYEQYFGPGTRLTVT.

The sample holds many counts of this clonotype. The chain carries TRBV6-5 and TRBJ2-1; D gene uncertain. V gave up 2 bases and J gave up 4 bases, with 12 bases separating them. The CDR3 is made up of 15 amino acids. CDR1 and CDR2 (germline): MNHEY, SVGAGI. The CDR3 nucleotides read TGTGCCAGCAGTTACGATCCGGCATCTTACAATGAGCAGTTCTTC. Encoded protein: CASSYDPASYNEQFF.

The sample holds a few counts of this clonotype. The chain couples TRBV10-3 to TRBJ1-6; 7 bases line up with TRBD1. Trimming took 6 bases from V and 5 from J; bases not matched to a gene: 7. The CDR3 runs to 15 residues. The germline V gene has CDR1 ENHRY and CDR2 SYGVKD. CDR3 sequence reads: CAISKTGSDNSPLHF. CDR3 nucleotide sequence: TGTGCCATCAGCAAGACAGGGTCGGATAATTCACCCCTCCACTTT.

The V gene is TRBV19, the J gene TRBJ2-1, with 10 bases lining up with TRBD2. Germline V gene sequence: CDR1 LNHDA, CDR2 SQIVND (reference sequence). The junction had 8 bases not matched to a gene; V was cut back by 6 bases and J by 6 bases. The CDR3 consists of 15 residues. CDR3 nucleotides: TGTGCCAGTAGAACTAGCGGGACTAGCTCCAATGAGCAGTTCTTC. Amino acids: CASRTSGTSSNEQFF.